The 30 T cell receptor beta chains below come from one sample, sequenced in a study of cytomegalovirus exposure and HLA in healthy donors. PCR amplification relied on 60 Vbeta primers (plus 13 Jbeta primers). Libraries were prepared by immunoSEQ multiplex PCR; TCRdb keeps only in-frame clonotypes and omits some of them. The repertoire includes over 95,000 clones, 60% to 80% of them detected once, and roughly 7.1% sits in the top ten. The sequenced sample consisted of PBMCs. The receptors were sampled from a female donor in good health and CMV-seronegative.

The V gene is TRBV7-8, the J gene TRBJ1-5; perhaps TRBD1 as D (6 bases). This CDR3 region has 15 residues. V lost 6 bases, J lost 4 bases, and 16 bases lay in between. Germline loops: CDR1 SGHVS, CDR2 FQNEAQ. The CDR3 DNA reads as TGTGCCAGCAGTGCATCAGGGGAAGGTAATCAGCCCCAGCATTTT. Its protein is CASSASGEGNQPQHF.

CDR3 bases: TGTGCCAGCAGCCCCGGGGGTACGCTTAATGAAAAACTGTTTTTT. Residues: CASSPGGTLNEKLFF. The chain links TRBV7-9 to TRBJ1-4, with D maybe TRBD1 (5 bases). CDR3 length equals 15 residues. Trimming cost V 5 bases and J 4 bases, with 14 bases left between them. From germline, CDR1 is SEHNR and CDR2 FQNEAQ (reference sequence).

This clone turned up a few times. The rearrangement links TRBV4-1 to TRBJ1-1, with D perhaps TRBD1 (6 bases). CDR3 length: 15 amino acids. CDR1 and CDR2 from the germline V gene are MGHRA and YSYEKL. Trimming left V 5 bases short and J 7 bases short, with 20 bases between. The CDR3 is CASSAQQGSRGEAFF. The CDR3, as DNA: TGCGCCAGCAGCGCGCAACAGGGAAGTCGGGGTGAAGCTTTCTTT.

J is TRBJ2-1 and V is TRBV28, with 15 bases that match TRBD2. Germline-derived CDR1 and CDR2 are MDHEN and SYDVKM. CDR3 length equals 16 residues. V dropped 6 bases and J dropped 6; count of bases not matched to a gene: 6. In nucleotides, the CDR3 is TGTGCCAGCAGGGAGGGACTAGCGGGAGGCGGCAATGAGCAGTTCTTC. This translates into CASREGLAGGGNEQFF.

This clone has only a few counts. The rearrangement links TRBV18 to TRBJ2-7; D may be TRBD1 (5 bases). CDR1 is KGHSH, CDR2 LQKENI, per germline. The CDR3 is 15 amino acids. V lost 1 base, J lost 3 bases, and 13 bases lay in between. The CDR3 DNA sequence: TGTGCCAGCTCACCACAGGGGTCTCTCGGCTACGAGCAGTACTTC. It translates to CASSPQGSLGYEQYF.

The gene calls are TRBV4-3 and TRBJ2-6; maybe TRBD1 (5 bases). Germline lookup yields CDR1 LGHNA and CDR2 YSLEER. This CDR3 has 19 amino acids. V lost 3 bases to trimming and J lost 0 bases, with 18 bases between them. CDR3 in DNA: TGCGCCAGCAGCCACCCCTCCCCTCACGGACACTCTGGGGCCAACGTCCTGACTTTC. Its translation is CASSHPSPHGHSGANVLTF.

About this clone: A read error may produce the germline difference seen at one junction end. The rearrangement links TRBV7-9 to TRBJ1-4, with D perhaps TRBD1 (5 bases). The germline gives CDR1 SEHNR, CDR2 FQNEAQ (reference sequence). The CDR3 runs to 15 residues. Written as DNA, the CDR3 is TGTTCCAGCAGCTTAATGGGCAGGGTAGAGGAAAAACTGTTTTTT. It codes for CSSSLMGRVEEKLFF.

This chain connects TRBV18 to TRBJ1-1, with D possibly matching TRBD1 (5 bases). The CDR3 spans 16 residues. V gave up 2 bases and J gave up 3 bases, with 16 bases separating them. In germline, CDR1 is KGHSH, CDR2 LQKENI. CDR3 region: CASSPRGSLGDTEAFF. CDR3 coding DNA: TGTGCCAGCTCACCAAGGGGCAGTCTAGGGGACACTGAAGCTTTCTTT.

A single count supports this clone. The chain uses TRBV7-9 and TRBJ1-4; D perhaps matches TRBD1 (5 bases). In germline, CDR1 is SEHNR, CDR2 FQNEAQ (reference sequence). The V end lost 5 bases, the J end lost 6 bases, and 19 bases lay between the germline ends. The CDR3 covers 16 residues. The CDR3 region is CASSPYNHGGDEKLFF. CDR3 coding DNA: TGTGCCAGCAGCCCCTATAACCACGGGGGTGATGAAAAACTGTTTTTT.

The V call is TRBV2, the J call TRBJ2-7, with 9 positions matching TRBD1. Losses at the gene ends were 6 bases for V and 3 bases for J; bases not matched to a gene: 9. This CDR3 has 15 amino acids. Germline CDR1 and CDR2: SNHLY and FYNNEI. Written as DNA, the CDR3 is TGTGCCAGCAGCCGCGAGACAGGGGGACACTACGAGCAGTACTTC. Its translation: CASSRETGGHYEQYF.

This clone was seen once. V usage is TRBV7-9 and J usage is TRBJ2-7; 14 bases fit TRBD2. This CDR3 has 15 amino acids. The V gene end was trimmed by 4 bases and the J gene end by 11 bases; junction bases not matched to a gene: 10. CDR1 and CDR2 (germline): SEHNR, FQNEAQ (reference sequence). CDR3 in DNA: TGTGCCAGCAGCTCCTCCGGGACTAGCGGGAGATCCGAGTACTTC. It specifies CASSSSGTSGRSEYF.

The chain combines TRBV7-6 with TRBJ2-7; D unclear. This CDR3 comprises 12 residues. Trimming took 5 bases from V and 0 from J, leaving 5 bases between them. CDR1 and CDR2 from the germline V gene are SGHVS and FNYEAQ. CDR3 region: CASSTSSYEQYF. The CDR3 bases are TGTGCCAGCAGCACGAGCTCCTACGAGCAGTACTTC.

The count of this clone is one. The chain joins TRBV14 to TRBJ2-5; 8 nucleotides match TRBD2. From germline, CDR1 is SGHDN and CDR2 FVKESK. The CDR3 is 14 residues long. V lost 4 bases and J lost 4; bases outside the gene matches: 5. The chain's CDR3 is CASSPGTRGETQYF. The CDR3, as DNA: TGTGCCAGCAGCCCAGGGACTAGGGGAGAGACCCAGTACTTC.

The chain has TRBV7-9 and TRBJ2-7; 9 positions match TRBD1. Looked up from germline, CDR1 is SEHNR and CDR2 is FQNEAQ (reference sequence). The CDR3 consists of 16 residues. V was pared by 4 bases and J by 1 base, with 8 bases of the junction left unmatched. CDR3 sequence (DNA): TGTGCCAGCAGCTCCCTCGGACAGGGGCTATCCTACGAGCAGTACTTC. It yields the protein CASSSLGQGLSYEQYF. Full variable domain (outside the CDR3, taken from reference TRBV7-9 and TRBJ2-7): DTGVSQNPRHKITKRGQNVTFRCDPISEHNRLYWYRQTLGQGPEFLTYFQNEAQLEKSRLLSDRFSAERPKGSFSTLEIQRTEQGDSAMYLCASSSLGQGLSYEQYFGPGTRLTVT.

The chain is built from TRBV6-1 and TRBJ2-7; tentative D call: TRBD1 (5 bases). Germline assignment: CDR1 MNHNS and CDR2 SASEGT. This CDR3 region has 13 residues. The V and J ends lost 6 bases and 4 bases respectively, with 13 bases between them. CDR3 region: CASSQTDSYEQYF. CDR3 nucleotides: TGTGCCAGCAGCCAGACAGACTCTTACGAGCAGTACTTC.

As regards this clone: Relative to the germline gene, one junction end is altered; a read error may explain this. The gene calls are TRBV28 and TRBJ2-7; TRBD1 might be the D (6 bases). Germline CDR1 reads MDHEN; CDR2 reads SYDVKM. The CDR3 has 16 amino acids. CDR3 protein: CASSLGRQEISCEQYF. In nucleotides, the CDR3 is TGTGCCAGCAGTTTGGGGAGACAGGAAATCTCCTGCGAGCAGTACTTC.

This clone was seen a few times. This sequence joins TRBV30 and TRBJ1-2, with 7 bases fitting TRBD1. The CDR3 sequence is 14 residues long. Germline CDR1 and CDR2: GTSNPN and SVGIG (reference sequence). The ends lost 4 bases at V and 3 bases at J; junction bases unmatched: 8. The CDR3, as DNA: TGTGCCTGGACCTGGACAGGCGACTACTATGGCTACACCTTC. Protein: CAWTWTGDYYGYTF.

This clone turned up a few times. This rearrangement joins TRBV4-3 to TRBJ2-7; 13 bases fit TRBD2. This CDR3 contains 17 residues. Germline V gene lookup returns CDR1 LGHNA and CDR2 YSLEER. With V trimmed by 0 bases and J by 2 bases, 4 bases remained unmatched. CDR3 DNA: TGCGCCAGCAGCCAAGATTCACTAGCGGGAGGGCCCTACGAGCAGTACTTC. This translates into CASSQDSLAGGPYEQYF.

V is TRBV30 and J is TRBJ2-5; possibly TRBD2 for D (5 bases). There are 11 residues in the CDR3. Germline V gene sequence: CDR1 GTSNPN, CDR2 SVGIG (reference sequence). V lost 4 bases to trimming and J lost 5 bases, with 8 bases between them. The CDR3 spells CAWTTGETQYF. In DNA, the CDR3 is TGTGCCTGGACAACGGGGGAGACCCAGTACTTC. Combining the CDR3 with reference TRBV30 and TRBJ2-5 gives the whole variable domain SQTIHQWPATLVQPVGSPLSLECTVEGTSNPNLYWYRQAAGRGLQLLFYSVGIGQISSEVPQNLSASRPQDRQFILSSKKLLLSDSGFYLCAWTTGETQYFGPGTRLLVL.

V is TRBV6-1 and J is TRBJ1-2; no definite D call. Germline CDR1 and CDR2: MNHNS and SASEGT. The length of the CDR3 is 15 residues. V was pared by 7 bases and J by 6 bases, with 21 bases between. This CDR3 is CASTQRSWPQDGYTF. The CDR3 coding sequence is TGTGCCAGCACCCAAAGGTCCTGGCCCCAGGATGGCTACACCTTC.

The rearrangement links TRBV4-2 to TRBJ2-1; D possibly corresponds to TRBD2 (6 bases). V dropped 1 base and J dropped 0 bases, with 10 bases sitting between them. CDR3 size: 16 residues. CDR1 is LGHNA, CDR2 YNFKEQ, per germline. The DNA for the CDR3 is TGTGCCAGCAGCCAAGGGAGCGGGCGCTCCTACAATGAGCAGTTCTTC. Amino acids: CASSQGSGRSYNEQFF.

This clone was observed a few times. The chain uses TRBV27 and TRBJ2-7; D might be TRBD2 (7 bases). V lost 6 bases and J lost 5, with 14 bases in between. CDR3 length: 13 amino acids. CDR1 MNHEY and CDR2 SMNVEV come from the germline V gene (reference sequence). This CDR3 reads CASSLQGGNEQYF. CDR3 coding DNA: TGTGCCAGCAGCCTACAGGGAGGGAACGAGCAGTACTTC.

This rearrangement joins TRBV30 to TRBJ1-5; D remains ambiguous. The CDR3 consists of 13 residues. Looked up from germline, CDR1 is GTSNPN and CDR2 is SVGIG (reference sequence). Between the trimmed V and J ends, which lost 1 base and 3 bases, there was a span of 7 bases. CDR3: CAWSAGYNQPQHF. The CDR3 region has the DNA TGTGCCTGGAGTGCCGGTTACAATCAGCCCCAGCATTTT. Variable domain in full (rest from reference TRBV30 and TRBJ1-5): SQTIHQWPATLVQPVGSPLSLECTVEGTSNPNLYWYRQAAGRGLQLLFYSVGIGQISSEVPQNLSASRPQDRQFILSSKKLLLSDSGFYLCAWSAGYNQPQHFGDGTRLSIL.

V usage is TRBV5-1 and J usage is TRBJ2-7; TRBD2 might be the D (6 bases). Per germline, CDR1 SGHRS and CDR2 YFSETQ. V shed 0 bases and J shed 6 bases, with 7 bases lying between them. The CDR3 loop spans 12 amino acids. The DNA for the CDR3 is TGCGCCAGCAGCTTGGACGGGGGCGAGCAGTACTTC. This codes for CASSLDGGEQYF. The whole variable domain, remainder taken from reference TRBV5-1 and TRBJ2-7, is KAGVTQTPRYLIKTRGQQVTLSCSPISGHRSVSWYQQTPGQGLQFLFEYFSETQRNKGNFPGRFSGRQFSNSRSEMNVSTLELGDSALYLCASSLDGGEQYFGPGTRLTVT.

This chain uses TRBV6-5 with TRBJ1-6, with D uncertain. The germline V gene has CDR1 MNHEY and CDR2 SVGAGI. V was clipped by 5 bases and J by 7 bases, with 3 bases between them. The CDR3 spans 11 residues. The CDR3 DNA follows: TGTGCCAGCAGTGCGAATTCACCCCTCCACTTT. It yields the protein CASSANSPLHF.

This chain connects TRBV18 to TRBJ2-3; perhaps TRBD1 as D (6 bases). This CDR3 is built from 12 residues. Deletions cut 5 bases from V and 6 bases from J, with 9 bases between. Germline V gives CDR1 KGHSH, CDR2 LQKENI. The CDR3 reads CASSFQGDTQYF. The CDR3 nucleotides read TGTGCCAGCTCATTCCAGGGGGATACGCAGTATTTT.

The V and J genes are TRBV28 and TRBJ2-5; a possible D gene is TRBD1 (5 bases). Germline V CDR1 and CDR2: MDHEN, SYDVKM. V gave up 4 bases and J gave up 4 bases, with 16 bases separating them. CDR3 length equals 15 residues. CDR3 region: CASSSTGRARETQYF. CDR3 DNA: TGTGCCAGCAGTTCCACAGGCAGGGCTCGAGAGACCCAGTACTTC.

This chain links TRBV10-1 with TRBJ2-1, with TRBD1 identical over 12 bases. CDR1 is WNHNN and CDR2 is SYGVQD in the germline V gene (reference sequence). The CDR3 contains 19 residues. V dropped 3 bases and J dropped 2; count of bases not matched to a gene: 11. CDR3 in amino acids: CASSELPGQGAAAYNEQFF. In nucleotides, the CDR3 is TGCGCCAGCAGTGAACTCCCGGGACAGGGGGCAGCAGCCTACAATGAGCAGTTCTTC.

V is TRBV5-4 and J is TRBJ2-7; D is undetermined. The germline V gene has CDR1 SGHNT and CDR2 YYREEE (reference sequence). The CDR3 totals 14 residues. The V and J ends lost 1 base and 0 bases respectively, with 8 bases between them. CDR3 in DNA: TGTGCCAGCAGCTTGACAGTTAGCTCCTACGAGCAGTACTTC. Protein product: CASSLTVSSYEQYF.

This chain joins TRBV5-1 and TRBJ2-7; 14 bases fit TRBD2. This CDR3 comprises 15 residues. The ends lost 4 bases at V and 5 bases at J; junction bases unmatched: 5. The germline CDR1 and CDR2 sequences are SGHRS and YFSETQ. CDR3 DNA: TGCGCCAGCAGCGACGGGACTAGCGGGAGTAACGAGCAGTACTTC. Translated, it gives CASSDGTSGSNEQYF.